This T cell receptor (beta chain) was profiled in a study of T cells in Graves' hyperthyroidism and ophthalmopathy. This clonotype occurred many times. Amplification of TCR beta CDR3 regions was performed using RNA transcripts as template. TCR CDR3 regions were first amplified by RT-PCR with HTBI primers. MiXCR, run by TCRdb on the multiplex PCR reads, gives a single entry per CDR3 protein. The sample includes over 150,000 distinct CDR3 sequences, about a sixth seen only once; the top ten take around 48%. CDR1 and CDR2 (germline): DFQATT, SNEGSKA (reference sequence). CDR3 length equals 14 residues. J was trimmed by 5 bases and V by 4 bases; bases with no gene match: 6.

This TCR derives from a woman aged 45-60 years with Graves' hyperthyroidism. The V gene is TRBV20-1, the J gene TRBJ2-1, with 9 positions matching TRBD1. What was sequenced was blood. The CDR3 DNA is TGCAGTGCTACTTCAGGGACAGGGAACAATGAGCAGTTCTTC. Encoded protein: CSATSGTGNNEQFF.